This TCR beta chain was retrieved from a study of blood T cell repertoires in COVID-19. Study context: T cells, B-cell-depleted T cells, or PBMCs provided the cDNA or gDNA that served as material.

J was trimmed by 9 bases and V by 3 bases; bases with no gene match: 6. CDR1 is KGHSH and CDR2 is LQKENI in the germline V gene. The CDR3 has 15 amino acids. Original data processing: Reference gene primer amplification gave nucleated cell count estimates. This table comes from immunoSEQ multiplex PCR, and its TCRdb copy is limited to in-frame clones, with some not included. Clone size and V and J calls were adopted from that table, with D and trimming inferred from the DNA. The sample contains about 130,000 clones, approximately 82% of which appear only once. This sequence originates from a man aged 55 to 70 with acute or convalescent COVID-19. The sample comprised peripheral blood. The chain joins TRBV18 to TRBJ1-6, with 9 positions matching TRBD1. CDR3 bases: TGTGCCAGCTCACCGGGACAGGGCGAGGGTTCACCCCTCCACTTT. Residues: CASSPGQGEGSPLHF.